This TCR beta chain was identified during a study of OX40 agonist ivuxolimab in advanced cancers. Study in general: Partial response was recorded in three patients: one hepatocellular carcinoma and two cutaneous melanoma cases. Study findings and constraints: Among patients with partial responses at 0.1-3.0 mg/kg, clonal expansion was among the lowest.

Produced via immunoSEQ multiplex PCR; TCRdb's table is partial and in-frame only. Seen here are around 95,000 clones, roughly 90% observed once, and the top ten hold roughly 0.16%. Blood got drawn at baseline, again on cycle 4 day 1, and then on cycle 7 day 1. Between the trimmed V and J ends, which lost 4 bases and 5 bases, there was a span of 14 bases. The V gene's germline CDR1 is SGHTA and CDR2 FQGTGA. CDR3 length: 14 residues. On this clone: Its cognate antigen is unknown.

This specimen was CD4+ or CD8+ T cells sorted from blood, taken in a trial of the OX40 agonist ivuxolimab. The receptor's source is an adult with an advanced solid tumor such as melanoma, head and neck, liver or kidney cancer. The chain has TRBV7-3 and TRBJ1-2, with D unclear. This CDR3 reads CASSSLAGGYGYTF. The CDR3 bases are TGTGCCAGCAGCTCCCTCGCGGGAGGATATGGCTACACCTTC.